The next 6 T cell receptor beta chains were all read from a single sample in a study of CD8 T cells in ankylosing spondylitis (TCRdb year 2017). The library was prepared using 5' RACE. Instrument on record: Illumina HiSeq 2500. Through fastp at Q25 and MiXCR, TCRdb rebuilt clones from the public reads, retaining in-frame beta chains. When rows share a CDR3 protein, they turn into one entry using the most common DNA and genes. The sample table records some 87,000 distinct CDR3 sequences; under 30% of these occur just once. Of the sample, roughly 59% falls within the top ten clones. Source material: blood, either unsorted or a sorted T cell fraction (not recorded which). These receptors were taken from a male donor with ankylosing spondylitis or in good health (not recorded which).

This clonotype was counted between two and nine times. This chain joins TRBV5-1 and TRBJ1-1; TRBD1 might be the D (6 bases). Germline V CDR1 and CDR2: SGHRS, YFSETQ. Trimming shortened V by 3 bases and J by 7 bases, and 16 bases separated the two germline ends. The CDR3 consists of 14 residues. The CDR3 here is CASSSGPGANEAFF. The CDR3 DNA follows: TGCGCCAGCAGCTCCGGGCCAGGGGCAAATGAAGCTTTCTTT.

This rearrangement joins TRBV5-1 to TRBJ1-4, with D tentatively TRBD1 (5 bases). Germline loops: CDR1 SGHRS, CDR2 YFSETQ. There are 15 residues in the CDR3. Trimming took off 5 bases at V and 3 bases at J, with 14 bases between the two ends. In nucleotides, the CDR3 is TGCGCCAGCAGTTTATCCGGGGCCCCTAATGAAAAACTGTTTTTT. It specifies CASSLSGAPNEKLFF.

This clonotype was seen only a few times. This rearrangement joins TRBV10-1 to TRBJ2-1, with TRBD2 matching 8 bases. CDR3 length: 16 residues. Germline V CDR1 and CDR2: WNHNN, SYGVQD (reference sequence). Unmatched junction bases numbered 9, after V lost 0 bases and J lost 8 bases. CDR3: CASSESKSGGPDEQFF. CDR3 sequence (DNA): TGCGCCAGCAGTGAGTCGAAATCGGGAGGGCCCGATGAGCAGTTCTTC.

The V and J genes are TRBV7-9 and TRBJ2-3; 7 bases map to TRBD2. After removal of 3 bases from V and 2 bases from J, the junction contained 8 bases not matched to a gene. CDR3 size: 16 residues. CDR1 and CDR2 (germline): SEHNR, FQNEAQ (reference sequence). The CDR3 reads CASSLPPSGNTDTQYF. The CDR3 nucleotides are TGTGCCAGCAGCTTGCCCCCTAGCGGAAACACAGATACGCAGTATTTT.

This rearrangement joins TRBV6-1 to TRBJ1-5, with 7 bases aligning to TRBD1. CDR3 size: 14 residues. After removal of 7 bases from V and 9 bases from J, the junction contained 12 bases not matched to a gene. The germline gives CDR1 MNHNS, CDR2 SASEGT. The CDR3 sequence is CASNLTGTVPPQHF. The DNA of the CDR3 is TGTGCCAGCAACCTGACAGGGACCGTTCCGCCCCAGCATTTT.

This clonotype turned up a few times. The chain employs TRBV20-1 and TRBJ2-5; 12 bases align to TRBD2. Germline V gene data show CDR1 as DFQATT and CDR2 as SNEGSKA (reference sequence). This CDR3 comprises 16 residues. Trimming cost V 4 bases and J 5 bases; bases outside gene matches: 11. This CDR3 reads CSAILLAGGRRETQYF. CDR3 bases: TGCAGTGCTATCCTACTAGCGGGGGGTAGGAGGGAGACCCAGTACTTC.